Following are 15 T cell receptor beta chains from one sample sequenced in a study of graft-versus-host responses after intestinal transplantation. No antigen is known for these receptors. Using immunoSEQ multiplex PCR, the repertoire was profiled, and TCRdb retains in-frame clones only, with some absent. The sample lists over 90,000 clones, roughly 90% occurring once. The source was unstimulated CD8+ T cells sorted from spleen or lymph node cells, collected before intestinal transplant. The receptors here all came from a human donor who received an intestinal transplant.

The table lists this clone with a count of one. The chain employs TRBV27 and TRBJ2-4; a possible D gene is TRBD1 (7 bases). V lost 2 bases to trimming and J lost 8 bases, with 13 bases between them. CDR1 and CDR2 (germline): MNHEY, SMNVEV (reference sequence). CDR3 length equals 14 residues. CDR3 nucleotide sequence: TGTGCCAGCAGTTTAAGAGGGGGCGGGGACATTCAGTACTTC. It yields the protein CASSLRGGGDIQYF.

The chain couples TRBV27 to TRBJ2-1; D remains ambiguous. The germline V gene has CDR1 MNHEY and CDR2 SMNVEV (reference sequence). V was shortened by 4 bases and J by 3 bases, with 7 bases between the two germline ends. The CDR3 length is 13 residues. CDR3 in DNA: TGTGCCAGCAGTTATAGTATCTACAATGAGCAGTTCTTC. It yields the protein CASSYSIYNEQFF.

The chain recombines TRBV11-2 with TRBJ2-1; TRBD2 matches at 9 bases. The CDR3 runs to 16 residues. The trim removed 3 bases at V and 5 bases at J, leaving 8 bases unmatched. CDR1 SGHAT and CDR2 FQNNGV come from the germline V gene. The CDR3 sequence is CASSFSGGRGDNEQFF. The CDR3 DNA reads as TGTGCCAGCAGCTTTTCAGGCGGGAGGGGTGACAATGAGCAGTTCTTC.

This rearrangement joins TRBV13 to TRBJ2-5; 7 bases fit TRBD2. This CDR3 spans 14 amino acids. The V gene end was trimmed by 5 bases and the J gene end by 1 base; junction bases not matched to a gene: 4. CDR1 and CDR2 (germline): PRHDT, FYEKMQ (reference sequence). CDR3 coding DNA: TGTGCCAGCAGCGAGGGAGGGGTCCAAGAGACCCAGTACTTC. It yields the protein CASSEGGVQETQYF.

The chain carries TRBV6-5 and TRBJ2-2; a possible D gene is TRBD2 (5 bases). In germline, CDR1 is MNHEY, CDR2 SVGAGI. The V and J ends lost 2 bases and 7 bases respectively, with 14 bases between them. This CDR3 region has 15 residues. The CDR3: CASSYLPGSGGELFF. CDR3 sequence (DNA): TGTGCCAGCAGTTACCTTCCGGGGTCGGGCGGGGAGCTGTTTTTT.

This clone has only a few counts. The chain links TRBV4-3 to TRBJ1-5; D might be TRBD1 (5 bases). Germline V gene lookup returns CDR1 LGHNA and CDR2 YSLEER. Trimming removed 6 bases from V and 3 bases from J, with 12 bases in between. The CDR3 contains 14 residues. The DNA of the CDR3 is TGCGCCAGCAGTTACCTCAGGGACAATCAGCCCCAGCATTTT. Encoded protein: CASSYLRDNQPQHF.

V gene TRBV4-1 combines with J gene TRBJ2-5; D remains unclear. The CDR3 covers 12 residues. V was pared by 0 bases and J by 5 bases, with 4 bases between. CDR1 and CDR2 from the germline V gene are MGHRA and YSYEKL. The CDR3 region is CASSQDTETQYF. Here the CDR3 DNA reads TGCGCCAGCAGCCAAGATACTGAGACCCAGTACTTC.

V and J are TRBV25-1 and TRBJ1-1, with a possible D match to TRBD1 (6 bases). Germline values: CDR1 MGHDK, CDR2 SYGVNS. The CDR3 is made up of 15 amino acids. The V gene lost 6 bases and the J gene lost 3 bases, with 17 bases spanning the gap. CDR3 nucleotide sequence: TGTGCCAGCAGGGGGGTACGGGGGGCGGACACTGAAGCTTTCTTT. It codes for CASRGVRGADTEAFF. Full variable domain (remainder filled in from reference TRBV25-1 and TRBJ1-1): EADIYQTPRYLVIGTGKKITLECSQTMGHDKMYWYQQDPGMELHLIHYSYGVNSTEKGDLSSESTVSRIRTEHFPLTLESARPSHTSQYLCASRGVRGADTEAFFGQGTRLTVV.

The chain combines TRBV15 with TRBJ1-4, with D perhaps TRBD1 (6 bases). This CDR3 has 16 residues. With 3 bases removed from V and 4 bases from J, the gap between germline ends came to 15 bases. The V gene's germline CDR1 is LNHNV and CDR2 YYDKDF (reference sequence). The CDR3 is CATSSRGGLSNEKLFF. CDR3 sequence (DNA): TGTGCCACCAGCAGTCGCGGGGGGCTTAGTAATGAAAAACTGTTTTTT.

The rearrangement uses TRBV27 and TRBJ2-1; D gene ambiguous. The germline V gene has CDR1 MNHEY and CDR2 SMNVEV (reference sequence). V was trimmed by 2 bases and J by 0 bases, leaving 11 bases between them. This CDR3 is 16 amino acids long. As DNA, the CDR3 is TGTGCCAGCAGTTTAAACCGTTTGAGCTCCTACAATGAGCAGTTCTTC. This translates into CASSLNRLSSYNEQFF.

The rearrangement uses TRBV5-8 and TRBJ2-5; D may be TRBD1 (5 bases). The CDR3 is made up of 15 amino acids. The ends were cut back, 2 bases at V and 5 bases at J, with 16 bases in the middle. Per the germline V gene, CDR1 is SGHTS and CDR2 is YDEGEE. The CDR3, as DNA: TGTGCCAGCAGCTTCCGACAGCCTGAGTGGGAGACCCAGTACTTC. Translation gives CASSFRQPEWETQYF. Full variable domain (rest looked up from reference TRBV5-8 and TRBJ2-5): EAGVTQSPTHLIKTRGQQATLRCSPISGHTSVYWYQQALGLGLQFLLWYDEGEERNRGNFPPRFSGRQFPNYSSELNVNALELEDSALYLCASSFRQPEWETQYFGPGTRLLVL.

This clone appeared once. The chain carries TRBV18 and TRBJ1-1, with TRBD1 as a possible D gene (6 bases). The CDR3 has 15 residues. The V and J ends lost 6 bases and 1 base respectively, with 15 bases between them. The V gene's germline CDR1 is KGHSH and CDR2 LQKENI. CDR3 sequence reads: CASSRSLQGNTEAFF. CDR3 DNA sequence: TGTGCCAGCTCTCGGAGCTTACAGGGGAACACTGAAGCTTTCTTT. The variable domain in full, completed from reference TRBV18 and TRBJ1-1, reads NAGVMQNPRHLVRRRGQEARLRCSPMKGHSHVYWYRQLPEEGLKFMVYLQKENIIDESGMPKERFSAEFPKEGPSILRIQQVVRGDSAAYFCASSRSLQGNTEAFFGQGTRLTVV.

This rearrangement joins TRBV11-2 to TRBJ2-7; 15 bases fit TRBD2. From germline, CDR1 is SGHAT and CDR2 FQNNGV. The CDR3 length is 17 residues. The ends lost 6 bases at V and 6 bases at J; junction bases unmatched: 12. This CDR3 is CASSSPPGLAGGSEQYF. CDR3 DNA sequence: TGTGCCAGCAGTTCTCCCCCGGGACTAGCGGGAGGTTCCGAGCAGTACTTC.

The DNA for the CDR3 is TGCAGCGTTGAAGGCACTGAGGGACAGGTGCAACAGTACGAGCAGTACTTC. It yields the protein CSVEGTEGQVQQYEQYF. This chain uses TRBV29-1 with TRBJ2-7, with 8 bases lining up with TRBD1. This CDR3 has 17 amino acids. With V trimmed by 1 base and J by 4 bases, 15 bases remained unmatched. Germline lookup yields CDR1 SQVTM and CDR2 ANQGSEA.

This chain links TRBV4-1 with TRBJ2-7, with D perhaps matching TRBD1 (6 bases). The CDR3 is made up of 15 amino acids. Germline values: CDR1 MGHRA, CDR2 YSYEKL. V was cut by 5 bases and J by 4 bases, with 18 bases left in between. The CDR3 spells CASSSSAQGGYEQYF. CDR3 sequence (DNA): TGCGCCAGCAGCTCGAGCGCACAGGGTGGGTACGAGCAGTACTTC.